This T cell receptor beta chain came from a study of Graves' ophthalmopathy and Graves' hyperthyroidism. RNA transcripts were the template, and TCR beta CDR3 regions were amplified from them. RT-PCR was first run with HTBI primers, then multiplex PCR in a second round. TCRdb re-called the multiplex PCR reads with MiXCR, one entry per CDR3 protein. The sample yields roughly 410,000 distinct CDR3 sequences, about 16% seen once. The authors enrolled newly diagnosed hyperthyroidism patients aged 18 to 65 with under 2 months' duration. Per germline, CDR1 LNHNV and CDR2 YYDKDF (reference sequence). V was cut by 1 base and J by 5 bases, with 18 bases left in between. The CDR3 runs to 17 residues. This clonotype was observed a handful of times. This may be a read error, as it is one base from a much larger clone. The CDR3 does not end in the conserved phenylalanine or tryptophan, so this is likely a read error.

The J gene is TRBJ1-5, the V gene TRBV15; D remains ambiguous. The TCR sequence derives from a woman aged 18-35 years with stable Graves' hyperthyroidism. Sequenced sample: peripheral blood. CDR3 sequence: CATSRGEVLVIDQPQHL. The CDR3 nucleotides read TGTGCCACCAGCAGAGGAGAGGTACTGGTAATAGATCAGCCCCAGCATTTG.